These 18 T cell receptor beta chains were sequenced from one sample in a study of shared clonotypes between healthy human individuals. Assay used: immunoSEQ multiplex PCR; TCRdb lists only in-frame clones, some missing. Of about 1.5 million clones listed, nearly 99% are singletons. Sequencing used naive CD4+ T cells sorted from blood. The subset: CD45RA+ positively selected. Receptor source: a man younger than 45 in good health.

The chain has TRBV19 and TRBJ1-1; tentatively, D is TRBD1 (6 bases). The germline V gene encodes CDR1 LNHDA and CDR2 SQIVND (reference sequence). V was pared by 3 bases and J by 6 bases, with 14 bases between. The CDR3 has 14 residues. The CDR3 reads CASSMGAVPSEAFF. The CDR3 DNA reads TGTGCCAGTAGTATGGGGGCAGTTCCCTCTGAAGCTTTCTTT.

The J gene is TRBJ2-2, the V gene TRBV10-2; D may be TRBD1 (5 bases). The V gene lost 4 bases and the J gene lost 7 bases, with 16 bases spanning the gap. This CDR3 is built from 15 residues. The germline V gene encodes CDR1 WSHSY and CDR2 SAAADI. CDR3 protein: CASSGGRGAVGELFF. In DNA, the CDR3 is TGCGCCAGCAGTGGAGGAAGGGGTGCAGTCGGGGAGCTGTTTTTT.

The chain links TRBV6-5 to TRBJ1-4; no reliable D call. The V end was cut by 4 bases, the J end by 7 bases, with 16 bases between. The CDR3 extends over 15 amino acids. Germline CDR1 and CDR2: MNHEY and SVGAGI. In nucleotides, the CDR3 is TGTGCCAGCAGTTGGATACCAACAGTGGGTGAAAAACTGTTTTTT. Amino acids: CASSWIPTVGEKLFF.

This chain connects TRBV7-8 to TRBJ2-1, with 9 nucleotides matching TRBD2. The CDR3 is 16 amino acids. Germline lookup yields CDR1 SGHVS and CDR2 FQNEAQ. V trimming: 1 base; J trimming: 10 bases; junction bases outside the gene matches: 11. The CDR3 nucleotides read TGTGCCAGCAGCTTAGGGGCTAGCGGGAATTCTAGGGAGCAGTTCTTC. Protein: CASSLGASGNSREQFF.

The chain employs TRBV1 and TRBJ2-7; the tabulated D call, TRBD2, remains unverified against the DNA. TRBV1 is described as a pseudogene. This CDR3 is 14 amino acids long. The CDR3 is CTSLLAGGSGEQYF. The CDR3 bases are TGCACCTCTCTACTAGCGGGCGGGTCGGGGGAGCAGTACTTC.

The chain is built from TRBV15 and TRBJ2-2; 9 bases match TRBD2. J was trimmed by 1 base and V by 5 bases; bases with no gene match: 2. This CDR3 comprises 15 residues. The germline gives CDR1 LNHNV, CDR2 YYDKDF (reference sequence). In DNA form, the CDR3 reads TGTGCCACCAGCGGAGCGGGAGGGAACACCGGGGAGCTGTTTTTT. Translating gives CATSGAGGNTGELFF.

The chain carries TRBV5-6 and TRBJ2-7; the D gene is possibly TRBD1 (6 bases). Germline lookup yields CDR1 SGHDT and CDR2 YYEEEE. V was pared by 4 bases and J by 0 bases, with 17 bases between. This CDR3 is built from 16 residues. CDR3 DNA: TGTGCCAGCAGCATTAAGACAGGAGTGGGCTCCTACGAGCAGTACTTC. Translated: CASSIKTGVGSYEQYF.

V usage is TRBV18 and J usage is TRBJ1-1; D is unresolved. Germline loops: CDR1 KGHSH, CDR2 LQKENI. V lost 3 bases and J 10 bases, leaving 12 bases between the germline ends. This CDR3 spans 12 amino acids. The CDR3 DNA reads as TGTGCCAGCTCACCGGGCCGGGAGACAGCTTTCTTT. Protein sequence: CASSPGRETAFF.

Of note for this clone: At the DNA level, this CDR3 is encoded by other sequences in the same sample as well. The chain recombines TRBV29-1 with TRBJ1-1; D unresolved. Per the germline V gene, CDR1 is SQVTM and CDR2 is ANQGSEA. The CDR3 spans 11 residues. V shed 4 bases and J shed 1 base, with 4 bases lying between them. This chain's CDR3 is CSVGQNTEAFF. In DNA, the CDR3 is TGCAGCGTTGGTCAGAACACTGAAGCTTTCTTT.

J is TRBJ2-5 and V is TRBV18; D is uncertain. Germline V gene lookup returns CDR1 KGHSH and CDR2 LQKENI. CDR3 length: 14 residues. The V and J ends lost 3 bases and 2 bases respectively, with 10 bases between them. For the CDR3, the DNA is TGTGCCAGCTCACCCCTCGCCAAACAAGAGACCCAGTACTTC. As protein: CASSPLAKQETQYF.

The chain is built from TRBV6-1 and TRBJ1-1; no reliable D call. Germline CDR1 is MNHNS and CDR2 is SASEGT. Trimming took 7 bases from V and 0 from J, leaving 12 bases between them. The CDR3 is made up of 14 amino acids. CDR3 amino acids: CASKKELMNTEAFF. CDR3 DNA sequence: TGTGCCAGCAAAAAAGAGCTCATGAACACTGAAGCTTTCTTT.

This chain links TRBV19 with TRBJ2-7, with TRBD1 identical over 9 bases. Per the germline V gene, CDR1 is LNHDA and CDR2 is SQIVND (reference sequence). V trimming: 7 bases; J trimming: 0 bases; junction bases outside the gene matches: 7. The CDR3 has 15 residues. The CDR3 DNA reads as TGTGCCAGTAACCGGAGGGACAGGGACTCCTACGAGCAGTACTTC. Its protein is CASNRRDRDSYEQYF.

V is TRBV5-5 and J is TRBJ1-5, with D possibly being TRBD1 (6 bases). This CDR3 is built from 14 residues. Deletions cut 0 bases from V and 7 bases from J, with 11 bases between. The germline V gene has CDR1 SGHKS and CDR2 YYEKEE (reference sequence). The CDR3 region has the DNA TGTGCCAGCAGCTTGGCGGGGGGCCTACAGCCCCAGCATTTT. Amino acid sequence: CASSLAGGLQPQHF.

The V gene is TRBV6-5, the J gene TRBJ2-2; 8 bases match TRBD1. The ends lost 7 bases at V and 5 bases at J; junction bases unmatched: 6. The CDR3 length is 14 residues. The germline V gene has CDR1 MNHEY and CDR2 SVGAGI. CDR3 residues: CASTWTGMTGELFF. The CDR3 DNA follows: TGTGCCAGCACCTGGACAGGGATGACCGGGGAGCTGTTTTTT.

V and J are TRBV30 and TRBJ2-7, with TRBD1 as a possible D gene (5 bases). V was clipped by 6 bases and J by 5 bases, with 20 bases between them. The CDR3 contains 14 residues. Per the germline V gene, CDR1 is GTSNPN and CDR2 is SVGIG (reference sequence). The CDR3 DNA sequence: TGTGCCTGCTTAGGGGCCCCGGTGAGCGACGAGCAGTACTTC. It yields the protein CACLGAPVSDEQYF. The variable domain in full, with the rest retrieved from reference TRBV30 and TRBJ2-7, is SQTIHQWPATLVQPVGSPLSLECTVEGTSNPNLYWYRQAAGRGLQLLFYSVGIGQISSEVPQNLSASRPQDRQFILSSKKLLLSDSGFYLCACLGAPVSDEQYFGPGTRLTVT.

The chain couples TRBV5-5 to TRBJ1-5, with TRBD1 matching 8 bases. In germline, CDR1 is SGHKS, CDR2 YYEKEE (reference sequence). The length of the CDR3 is 16 residues. V was pared by 3 bases and J by 4 bases, with 9 bases of the junction left unmatched. The CDR3 DNA sequence: TGTGCCAGCAGCTCCCAGGGGGCTAGAGGAAATCAGCCCCAGCATTTT. It encodes CASSSQGARGNQPQHF.

The genes are TRBV27 and TRBJ2-6; 7 positions agree with TRBD2. The CDR3 is 16 residues long. With V trimmed by 10 bases and J by 0 bases, 9 bases remained unmatched. Germline values: CDR1 MNHEY, CDR2 SMNVEV (reference sequence). The CDR3 loop reads CATRPGGSSGANVLTF. CDR3 nucleotide sequence: TGTGCCACCCGACCCGGGGGGAGCTCTGGGGCCAACGTCCTGACTTTC. The complete variable domain, with remaining parts taken from reference TRBV27 and TRBJ2-6, reads EAQVTQNPRYLITVTGKKLTVTCSQNMNHEYMSWYRQDPGLGLRQIYYSMNVEVTDKGDVPEGYKVSRKEKRNFPLILESPSPNQTSLYFCATRPGGSSGANVLTFGAGSRLTVL.

The rearrangement links TRBV7-3 to TRBJ2-1; TRBD2 matches at 9 bases. V gave up 5 bases and J gave up 0 bases; unmatched junction bases: 11. There are 18 residues in the CDR3. Germline values: CDR1 SGHTA, CDR2 FQGTGA. CDR3 sequence: CASSVGEGGRVSYNEQFF. CDR3 nucleotides: TGTGCCAGCAGCGTCGGGGAAGGCGGGAGGGTCTCCTACAATGAGCAGTTCTTC.